The 19 T cell receptor beta chains presented below share a single source sample, sequenced in a study of blood T cell repertoires in COVID-19. Only in-frame clones appear in the TCRdb table, and some are missing; sequencing was by immunoSEQ multiplex PCR. The profile shows about 240,000 clones, 75% to 90% of them singletons. Sequenced sample: peripheral blood. The receptors were gathered from a woman aged 55 to 70 with active or convalescent COVID-19.

The rearrangement uses TRBV19 and TRBJ1-1, with 8 bases lining up with TRBD1. This CDR3 is 15 amino acids long. The junction had 10 bases not matched to a gene; V was cut back by 5 bases and J by 5 bases. CDR1 is LNHDA and CDR2 is SQIVND in the germline V gene (reference sequence). For the CDR3, the DNA is TGTGCCAGTAGTGCCCTCCAGGGGGCTGGGACTGAAGCTTTCTTT. Translated: CASSALQGAGTEAFF.

The chain couples TRBV19 to TRBJ1-1; 10 bases align to TRBD1. The ends lost 1 base at V and 5 bases at J; junction bases unmatched: 10. CDR3 size: 17 residues. Germline-derived CDR1 and CDR2 are LNHDA and SQIVND (reference sequence). CDR3 amino acids: CASSIARLGTGETEAFF. The CDR3 DNA reads as TGTGCCAGTAGTATAGCCCGGTTAGGGACAGGGGAGACTGAAGCTTTCTTT.

The chain combines TRBV5-4 with TRBJ2-5; TRBD1 aligns across 8 bases. Per germline, CDR1 SGHNT and CDR2 YYREEE (reference sequence). The CDR3 totals 14 residues. V was pared by 4 bases and J by 1 base, with 3 bases of the junction left unmatched. The CDR3 loop reads CASSKTGGQETQYF. In nucleotides, the CDR3 is TGTGCCAGCAGCAAAACAGGGGGCCAAGAGACCCAGTACTTC.

The chain combines TRBV30 with TRBJ2-1; 11 bases align to TRBD2. The CDR3 is 14 residues long. CDR1 and CDR2 from the germline V gene are GTSNPN and SVGIG (reference sequence). The junction had 4 bases not matched to a gene; V was cut back by 1 base and J by 8 bases. The CDR3 spells CAWSGSGGAHEQFF. In DNA, the CDR3 is TGTGCCTGGAGTGGTAGCGGGGGGGCCCATGAGCAGTTCTTC.

This clone was seen only once. This chain connects TRBV2 to TRBJ2-7, with 10 bases fitting TRBD1. Germline assignment: CDR1 SNHLY and CDR2 FYNNEI. This CDR3 is 21 amino acids long. With 0 bases clipped from V and 6 bases from J, the junction kept 23 bases outside the gene matches. CDR3 loop: CASSEAASGWSGTGDLLEQYF. In nucleotides, the CDR3 is TGTGCCAGCAGTGAAGCGGCCTCCGGATGGAGCGGGACAGGGGATCTCCTCGAGCAGTACTTC.

The chain recombines TRBV5-1 with TRBJ2-1; D perhaps matches TRBD1 (6 bases). Per the germline V gene, CDR1 is SGHRS and CDR2 is YFSETQ. The CDR3 has 12 residues. The V end lost 0 bases, the J end lost 10 bases, and 8 bases lay between the germline ends. CDR3 bases: TGCGCCAGCAGCTTGGCCGGACAGGAGCAGTTCTTC. Residues: CASSLAGQEQFF.

This clone was detected once. The V and J genes are TRBV3-1 (or the pseudogene TRBV3-2) and TRBJ1-3; D gene unclear. V was clipped by 0 bases and J by 3 bases, with 6 bases between them. The CDR3 contains 14 residues. CDR1 and CDR2 from the germline V gene are LGHDT and YNNKEL (reference sequence). The CDR3 sequence: CASSQDTSGNTIYF. As DNA, the CDR3 is TGTGCCAGCAGCCAAGACACCAGTGGAAACACCATATATTTT.

V usage is TRBV27 and J usage is TRBJ2-5; 8 bases agree with TRBD2. From germline, CDR1 is MNHEY and CDR2 SMNVEV (reference sequence). The V segment lost 6 bases and the J segment 4 bases; nucleotides outside the gene matches: 7. There are 14 residues in the CDR3. The CDR3 coding sequence is TGTGCCAGCAGCACGCGAGCGGGGGCAGAGACCCAGTACTTC. Encoded protein: CASSTRAGAETQYF.

Of note for this clone: One end of the junction fails to match germline, which may point to a read error. This chain joins TRBV6-5 and TRBJ2-7; tentatively, D is TRBD2 (7 bases). This CDR3 spans 12 amino acids. CDR1 is MNHEY and CDR2 is SVGAGI in the germline V gene. The CDR3 sequence is CASSDFLAGAGF. DNA for the CDR3: TGTGCCAGCAGCGACTTCCTTGCGGGGGCGGGTTTC.

The genes are TRBV30 and TRBJ2-7; D possibly corresponds to TRBD2 (5 bases). CDR3 size: 15 residues. Trimming removed 0 bases at V and 2 bases at J, with 14 bases between. From germline, CDR1 is GTSNPN and CDR2 SVGIG (reference sequence). CDR3 sequence (DNA): TGTGCCTGGAGTGTCTTTGGCCGGGGTCCCTACGAGCAGTACTTC. Protein product: CAWSVFGRGPYEQYF.

V is TRBV2 and J is TRBJ2-7; 7 bases agree with TRBD1. The CDR3 has 12 residues. Trimming cost V 1 base and J 12 bases; bases outside gene matches: 6. Germline-derived CDR1 and CDR2 are SNHLY and FYNNEI. The DNA of the CDR3 is TGTGCCAGCAGTGAAGACAGGGGTCGGTGGTACTTC. As protein: CASSEDRGRWYF.

V is TRBV19 and J is TRBJ2-1, with 9 bases that match TRBD1. The CDR3 spans 13 residues. The V and J ends lost 8 bases and 4 bases, in that order; junction bases with no gene match: 3. Per the germline V gene, CDR1 is LNHDA and CDR2 is SQIVND (reference sequence). CDR3 nucleotides: TGTGCCAGTGGGGACAGGGCGTACAATGAGCAGTTCTTC. It specifies CASGDRAYNEQFF.

The chain uses TRBV7-6 and TRBJ1-1; 10 bases map to TRBD1. The CDR3 length is 19 residues. The germline CDR1 and CDR2 sequences are SGHVS and FNYEAQ. V dropped 5 bases and J dropped 1; count of bases not matched to a gene: 16. CDR3 amino acids: CASSPTDRGFSKRNTEAFF. DNA for the CDR3: TGTGCCAGCAGCCCCACGGACAGGGGGTTTTCGAAACGGAACACTGAAGCTTTCTTT.

V usage is TRBV19 and J usage is TRBJ1-5; 7 nucleotides line up with TRBD1. Per germline, CDR1 LNHDA and CDR2 SQIVND (reference sequence). V trimming: 5 bases; J trimming: 1 base; junction bases outside the gene matches: 5. The CDR3 sequence is 15 residues long. The chain's CDR3 is CASSYRGSSNQPQHF. CDR3 bases: TGTGCCAGTAGTTACAGGGGTTCCAGCAATCAGCCCCAGCATTTT.

This clone turned up a few times. The rearrangement joins TRBV7-9 to TRBJ1-1, with 7 nucleotides matching TRBD1. Germline V CDR1 and CDR2: SEHNR, FQNEAQ (reference sequence). The trim removed 4 bases at V and 4 bases at J, leaving 6 bases unmatched. This CDR3 spans 14 amino acids. In nucleotides, the CDR3 is TGTGCCAGCAGCTACTACGACAGGGCCACTGAAGCTTTCTTT. Translated: CASSYYDRATEAFF.

CDR3 protein: CASKRTGGPIETQYF. As DNA, the CDR3 is TGTGCCAGCAAGAGGACAGGGGGCCCGATAGAGACCCAGTACTTC. This chain links TRBV27 with TRBJ2-5; 11 bases are shared with TRBD1. After removal of 7 bases from V and 4 bases from J, the junction contained 8 bases not matched to a gene. The germline V gene has CDR1 MNHEY and CDR2 SMNVEV (reference sequence). The CDR3 extends over 15 amino acids.

This chain joins TRBV7-9 and TRBJ2-5, with TRBD2 matching over 13 bases. Germline loops: CDR1 SEHNR, CDR2 FQNEAQ (reference sequence). The CDR3 has 15 residues. V shed 5 bases and J 3 bases; nucleotides not matched to a gene: 3. The DNA of the CDR3 is TGTGCCAGCAGCGGGGGACTAGCGGGAAAAGAGACCCAGTACTTC. It codes for CASSGGLAGKETQYF.

The chain recombines TRBV15 with TRBJ1-1; 9 positions match TRBD1. This CDR3 is built from 16 residues. V trimming: 5 bases; J trimming: 8 bases; junction bases outside the gene matches: 15. Germline CDR1 reads LNHNV; CDR2 reads YYDKDF (reference sequence). CDR3 in amino acids: CATSHRDRDKGGEAFF. DNA of the CDR3: TGTGCCACCAGCCACCGGGACAGGGACAAAGGGGGAGAAGCTTTCTTT. The full variable domain, completed using reference TRBV15 and TRBJ1-1, is DAMVIQNPRYQVTQFGKPVTLSCSQTLNHNVMYWYQQKSSQAPKLLFHYYDKDFNNEADTPDNFQSRRPNTSFCFLDIRSPGLGDTAMYLCATSHRDRDKGGEAFFGQGTRLTVV.

The V gene is TRBV4-1, the J gene TRBJ1-1, with D hard to call. Germline V lookup: CDR1 MGHRA, CDR2 YSYEKL. The germline V and J ends were trimmed by 2 bases and 3 bases, with 10 bases remaining between them. CDR3 length: 14 residues. CDR3 coding DNA: TGCGCCAGCAGCCAATGGTTTCAGGACACTGAAGCTTTCTTT. Its translation: CASSQWFQDTEAFF.